This TCR beta chain was captured in a study of T cells in Graves' hyperthyroidism and ophthalmopathy. TCR beta CDR3 regions were amplified from RNA. A first-round RT-PCR of the TCR CDR3 used the HTBI primer set. TCRdb analysed the multiplex PCR reads with MiXCR anew, one entry per CDR3 protein. The table has 500,000 to 650,000 distinct CDR3 sequences, just under 20% seen once. This clonotype was recorded at least ten times. The V segment lost 7 bases and the J segment 1 base; nucleotides outside the gene matches: 6. The CDR3 extends over 13 amino acids. CDR1 and CDR2 from the germline V gene are SQVTM and ANQGSEA.

This receptor was identified in a man aged 35 to 55 with Graves' ophthalmopathy. Sequencing input: blood. The V gene is TRBV29-1, the J gene TRBJ1-1, with 7 bases identical to TRBD1. CDR3 coding DNA: TGCAGCGGCGCCGGGACAGCGAACACTGAAGCTTTCTTT. The encoded protein is CSGAGTANTEAFF.